These 5 T cell receptor beta chains were sequenced from one sample in a study of cytomegalovirus exposure and HLA in healthy donors. A multiplex PCR was run with 60 Vbeta primers and 13 Jbeta primers. The assay was immunoSEQ multiplex PCR, and TCRdb's table has in-frame clones only and misses some. The table includes 96,000 or so clones, 65% to 85% detected once. Sequenced material: PBMCs. These receptors all come from a woman in her sixties or seventies in good health and CMV-seropositive.

The chain is built from TRBV15 and TRBJ2-1; 7 bases match TRBD2. The ends lost 9 bases at V and 7 bases at J; junction bases unmatched: 15. Germline lookup yields CDR1 LNHNV and CDR2 YYDKDF (reference sequence). This CDR3 is built from 15 residues. CDR3 in amino acids: CATSVWGGPRNEQFF. DNA of the CDR3: TGTGCCACGAGCGTGTGGGGAGGGCCGAGGAATGAGCAGTTCTTC.

The chain carries TRBV10-3 and TRBJ1-4, with D possibly matching TRBD1 (5 bases). The germline V gene encodes CDR1 ENHRY and CDR2 SYGVKD. The ends were cut back, 0 bases at V and 2 bases at J, with 7 bases in the middle. The CDR3 consists of 15 residues. The CDR3 region is CAISESTVTNEKLFF. The CDR3 region has the DNA TGTGCCATCAGTGAGTCGACAGTTACTAATGAAAAACTGTTTTTT.

V and J are TRBV7-2 and TRBJ2-7; perhaps TRBD2 as D (6 bases). The CDR3 totals 14 residues. Germline V gene lookup returns CDR1 SGHTA and CDR2 FQGNSA. Trimming took off 2 bases at V and 7 bases at J, with 15 bases between the two ends. CDR3 in amino acids: CASSLKWTMGEQYF. The CDR3, as DNA: TGTGCCAGCAGCTTAAAGTGGACTATGGGGGAGCAGTACTTC.

The chain uses TRBV28 and TRBJ2-7; 11 nucleotides agree with TRBD1. The CDR3 is 15 amino acids. The germline CDR1 and CDR2 sequences are MDHEN and SYDVKM. Trimming removed 5 bases from V and 3 bases from J; junction bases left unmatched: 6. CDR3 loop: CASSVSGTGGYEQYF. DNA of the CDR3: TGTGCCAGCAGTGTGTCCGGGACAGGGGGCTACGAGCAGTACTTC.

This clone has just a few counts. This chain links TRBV23-1 with TRBJ1-2; TRBD1 is a possible D gene (5 bases). Being an ORF, TRBV23-1 has a function that is uncertain. The CDR3 covers 11 residues. The V gene lost 11 bases and the J gene lost 5 bases, with 12 bases spanning the gap. This CDR3 reads CAPNRGYGYTF. The DNA of the CDR3 is TGCGCCCCCAACCGGGGGTATGGCTACACCTTC.